The 18 T cell receptor beta chains below were found in one sample sequenced in a study of blood T cell repertoires in COVID-19. The repertoire was sequenced with immunoSEQ multiplex PCR; TCRdb's copy has only in-frame clones and lacks some. Here the sample spans some 60,000 clones, about 90% being singletons. The specimen sequenced was peripheral blood. The receptor source for this set is a man aged 60 to 69 with acute or convalescent COVID-19.

The genes are TRBV6-5 and TRBJ2-7; perhaps TRBD2 as D (6 bases). The CDR3 spans 13 residues. Trimming cost V 6 bases and J 1 base, with 10 bases left between them. Germline values: CDR1 MNHEY, CDR2 SVGAGI. CDR3 region: CASSAGTSYEQYF. The CDR3 region has the DNA TGTGCCAGCAGCGCCGGGACTTCCTACGAGCAGTACTTC.

This clone occurred once. This chain links TRBV11-3 with TRBJ2-5, with D possibly matching TRBD1 (6 bases). The CDR3 runs to 16 residues. V lost 5 bases and J 3 bases, leaving 19 bases between the germline ends. Germline assignment: CDR1 SGHNT and CDR2 YENEEA. CDR3 in DNA: TGTGCCAGCAGCCCGAGACAGGCCAGGTTGAAAGAGACCCAGTACTTC. This gives the protein CASSPRQARLKETQYF. Based on the CDR3 plus reference TRBV11-3 and TRBJ2-5, the full variable domain is EAGVVQSPRYKIIEKKQPVAFWCNPISGHNTLYWYLQNLGQGPELLIRYENEEAVDDSQLPKDRFSAERLKGVDSTLKIQPAELGDSAVYLCASSPRQARLKETQYFGPGTRLLVL.

This chain connects TRBV28 to TRBJ2-5; 9 bases agree with TRBD2. V lost 6 bases to trimming and J lost 7 bases; unmatched junction nucleotides: 24. The CDR3 runs to 19 residues. The germline CDR1 and CDR2 sequences are MDHEN and SYDVKM. Here the CDR3 DNA reads TGTGCCAGCAGGATGAGGCCCATGGGACTAGCCGTACCGGGGGGGACCCAGTACTTC. It codes for CASRMRPMGLAVPGGTQYF.

The chain is built from TRBV5-3 and TRBJ1-6, with D possibly TRBD1 on 5 matching bases. TRBV5-3 is noted as an ORF with a role that remains uncertain. The V end was cut by 3 bases, the J end by 7 bases, with 17 bases between. The CDR3 sequence is 16 residues long. The DNA for the CDR3 is TGTGCCAGAAGCTACGCAGGGTGGGTTGGCAATTCACCCCTCCACTTT. Its protein product is CARSYAGWVGNSPLHF.

This sequence joins TRBV7-3 and TRBJ2-1, with 7 bases aligning to TRBD2. This CDR3 comprises 15 residues. Germline values: CDR1 SGHTA, CDR2 FQGTGA. After removal of 3 bases from V and 5 bases from J, the junction contained 7 bases not matched to a gene. CDR3 loop: CASSLREGLNNEQFF. The CDR3 nucleotides read TGTGCCAGCAGCTTGAGGGAGGGCCTCAACAATGAGCAGTTCTTC.

The chain uses TRBV12-3 or TRBV12-4 and TRBJ2-1, with D uncertain. Deletions cut 1 base from V and 7 bases from J, with 8 bases between. The CDR3 extends over 13 amino acids. In DNA, the CDR3 is TGTGCCAGCAGTTTAGTATACGGGAATGAGCAGTTCTTC. Protein sequence: CASSLVYGNEQFF.

V usage is TRBV29-1 and J usage is TRBJ1-1; 9 nucleotides match TRBD1. The germline gives CDR1 SQVTM, CDR2 ANQGSEA. V dropped 1 base and J dropped 4; count of bases not matched to a gene: 1. CDR3 size: 13 residues. The CDR3 sequence: CSVEGGQGTEAFF. The CDR3 bases are TGCAGCGTTGAAGGGGGACAGGGCACTGAAGCTTTCTTT.

This chain connects TRBV7-3 to TRBJ1-3, with D possibly being TRBD1 (6 bases). Germline CDR1 reads SGHTA; CDR2 reads FQGTGA. This CDR3 comprises 15 residues. V shed 2 bases and J shed 0 bases, with 8 bases lying between them. In DNA, the CDR3 is TGTGCCAGCAGCTTAGGGGGCTTCTCTGGAAACACCATATATTTT. Amino acid sequence: CASSLGGFSGNTIYF. The complete variable domain, with remaining parts taken from reference TRBV7-3 and TRBJ1-3, reads GAGVSQTPSNKVTEKGKYVELRCDPISGHTALYWYRQSLGQGPEFLIYFQGTGAADDSGLPNDRFFAVRPEGSVSTLKIQRTERGDSAVYLCASSLGGFSGNTIYFGEGSWLTVV.

The chain carries TRBV5-8 and TRBJ1-2; D possibly corresponds to TRBD1 (5 bases). V was shortened by 4 bases and J by 4 bases, with 17 bases between the two germline ends. Germline CDR1 is SGHTS and CDR2 is YDEGEE. The CDR3 has 15 residues. The DNA of the CDR3 is TGTGCCAGCAGCCTTCGGGAGGGGTTGGGCTATGGCTACACCTTC. Its translation: CASSLREGLGYGYTF.

V usage is TRBV7-2 and J usage is TRBJ1-1, with a weak D call TRBD1 (6 bases). Looked up from germline, CDR1 is SGHTA and CDR2 is FQGNSA. The V end was cut by 4 bases, the J end by 2 bases, with 14 bases between. CDR3 length: 15 amino acids. The CDR3 DNA is TGTGCCAGCAGCTCTAGCGGGGACACAAACACTGAAGCTTTCTTT. It translates to CASSSSGDTNTEAFF.

J is TRBJ2-1 and V is TRBV6-6, with 10 positions matching TRBD1. The V and J ends lost 6 bases and 10 bases, in that order; junction bases with no gene match: 9. Germline CDR1 reads MNHNY; CDR2 reads SVGAGI (reference sequence). This CDR3 comprises 14 residues. CDR3 nucleotides: TGTGCCAGCAGGGGGACAGGGGTTACCGAGGAGCAGTTCTTC. The encoded protein is CASRGTGVTEEQFF.

The V call is TRBV16, the J call TRBJ1-5; D not certain. Germline values: CDR1 KGHSY, CDR2 FQNENV. V was trimmed by 6 bases and J by 2 bases, leaving 14 bases between them. This CDR3 contains 15 residues. CDR3 bases: TGTGCCAGCAGTCCCCCCCTGGCGGGCAATCAGCCCCAGCATTTT. Translated: CASSPPLAGNQPQHF.

This sequence joins TRBV10-2 and TRBJ2-6, with TRBD1 matching over 7 bases. CDR3 size: 15 residues. With 2 bases clipped from V and 2 bases from J, the junction kept 0 bases outside the gene matches. CDR1 WSHSY and CDR2 SAAADI come from the germline V gene. CDR3 DNA sequence: TGCGCCAGCAGTGAGACAGGGGCTGGGGCCAACGTCCTGACTTTC. Translating gives CASSETGAGANVLTF.

V and J are TRBV27 and TRBJ1-1; maybe TRBD1 (5 bases). The CDR3 extends over 15 amino acids. Trimming removed 6 bases at V and 5 bases at J, with 19 bases between. Germline CDR1 is MNHEY and CDR2 is SMNVEV (reference sequence). CDR3 DNA: TGTGCCAGCAGATCTGACCCCGAGCGGGGGACTGAAGCTTTCTTT. Its protein is CASRSDPERGTEAFF.

The count of this clone is one. This chain uses TRBV7-2 with TRBJ1-6; D uncertain. Germline-derived CDR1 and CDR2 are SGHTA and FQGNSA. The CDR3 has 12 amino acids. V lost 1 base and J 13 bases, leaving 8 bases between the germline ends. CDR3 region: CASSLDGKPLHF. As DNA, the CDR3 is TGTGCCAGCAGCTTAGACGGGAAGCCCCTCCACTTT. Full variable domain (outside the CDR3, taken from reference TRBV7-2 and TRBJ1-6): GAGVSQSPSNKVTEKGKDVELRCDPISGHTALYWYRQSLGQGLEFLIYFQGNSAPDKSGLPSDRFSAERTGGSVSTLTIQRTQQEDSAVYLCASSLDGKPLHFGNGTRLTVT.

This rearrangement joins TRBV28 to TRBJ2-1, with 12 bases matching TRBD2. V shed 4 bases, J shed 3 bases, and the junction held 4 bases outside the gene matches. CDR1 MDHEN and CDR2 SYDVKM come from the germline V gene. CDR3 length: 16 residues. In nucleotides, the CDR3 is TGTGCCAGCAGTTCCCCGGGACTAGCGGGCTACAATGAGCAGTTCTTC. This codes for CASSSPGLAGYNEQFF.

V usage is TRBV19 and J usage is TRBJ2-1; 7 nucleotides line up with TRBD1. The germline V gene has CDR1 LNHDA and CDR2 SQIVND (reference sequence). The V segment lost 4 bases and the J segment 3 bases; nucleotides outside the gene matches: 6. CDR3 length: 15 amino acids. The CDR3 is CASSNGQVYYNEQFF. Written as DNA, the CDR3 is TGTGCCAGTAGTAATGGACAGGTTTACTACAATGAGCAGTTCTTC.

A single count supports this clone. The rearrangement links TRBV6-5 to TRBJ2-5; D is uncertain. The CDR3 runs to 15 residues. From germline, CDR1 is MNHEY and CDR2 SVGAGI. Trimming took off 7 bases at V and 5 bases at J, with 20 bases between the two ends. CDR3 sequence reads: CASKVFLGVGETQYF. CDR3 nucleotide sequence: TGTGCCAGCAAGGTCTTCTTAGGAGTCGGGGAGACCCAGTACTTC.